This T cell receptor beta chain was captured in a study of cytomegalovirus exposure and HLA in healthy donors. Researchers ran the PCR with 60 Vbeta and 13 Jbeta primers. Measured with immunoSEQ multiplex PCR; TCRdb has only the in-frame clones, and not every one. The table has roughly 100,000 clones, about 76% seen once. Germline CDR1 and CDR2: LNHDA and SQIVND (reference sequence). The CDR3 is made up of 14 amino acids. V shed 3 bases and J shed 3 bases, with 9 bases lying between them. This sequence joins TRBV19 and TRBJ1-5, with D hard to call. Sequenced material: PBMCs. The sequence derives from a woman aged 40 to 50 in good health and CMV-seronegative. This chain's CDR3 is CASSIWQDNQPQHF. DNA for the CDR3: TGTGCCAGTAGTATTTGGCAGGACAATCAGCCCCAGCATTTT.